Listed here is a single T cell receptor beta chain. The antigen is undetermined. Reanalyzing the 5' RACE reads, TCRdb keeps one entry per CDR3 protein, without DNA. Here the sample table reports 500,000 to 600,000 distinct CDR3 sequences. CDR3 length equals 13 residues. CDR1 and CDR2 (germline): ENHRY, SYGVKD. The record originates from a study of T cells expressing NK-cell markers. Overall study results and limits: A handful of donors showed these clonotypes also leading the CD3+CD56-NKG2C+ fraction.

The chain joins TRBV10-3 to TRBJ1-1. Sequencing input: blood T cells: a sorted CD56 or NKG2C T cell subset, CD4+ or CD8+ T cells, or bulk PBMC T cells (not recorded which). The source is a man younger than 30 in good health. The CDR3 sequence: CATDSGSHTEAFF.